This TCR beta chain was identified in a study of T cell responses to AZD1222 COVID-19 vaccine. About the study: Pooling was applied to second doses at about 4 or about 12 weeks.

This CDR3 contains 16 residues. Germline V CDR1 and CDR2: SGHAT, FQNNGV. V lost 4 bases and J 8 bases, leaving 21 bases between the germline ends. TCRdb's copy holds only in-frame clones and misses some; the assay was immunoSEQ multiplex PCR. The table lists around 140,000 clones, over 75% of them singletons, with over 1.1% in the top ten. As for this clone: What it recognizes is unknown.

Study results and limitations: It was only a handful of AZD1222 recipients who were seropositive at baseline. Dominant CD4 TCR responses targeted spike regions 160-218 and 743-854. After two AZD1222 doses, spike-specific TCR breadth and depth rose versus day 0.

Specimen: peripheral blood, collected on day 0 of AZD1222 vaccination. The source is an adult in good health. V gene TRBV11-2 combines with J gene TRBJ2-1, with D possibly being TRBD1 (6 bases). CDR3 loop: CASSSDARRRGDEQFF. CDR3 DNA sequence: TGTGCCAGCAGCTCCGACGCTAGGCGCAGGGGTGATGAGCAGTTCTTC.